This is a list of T cell receptor beta chains from one sample in a study of blood T cells in healthy people across ages. TCRdb independently ran MiXCR on the 5' RACE reads; one entry per CDR3 protein. The data hold more than 1,400,000 distinct CDR3 sequences, with roughly 45% observed a single time. The sample taken for sequencing was blood. The receptors come from a woman between 18 and 30 years old in good health. CDR3s include the opening cysteine and the closing phenylalanine or tryptophan. Fields, in order: D gene, V gene, clone size, J gene, CDR3 protein, CDR3 DNA. A D gene is named only where the DNA matches it firmly. Size is omitted from some rows. Given values are once, few, many or a class for expanded clones.

NA	TRBV20-1	few	TRBJ2-5	CSARDASVVQETQYF	TGCAGTGCTAGAGATGCTAGCGTGGTACAAGAGACCCAGTACTTC
NA	TRBV6-5	NA	TRBJ1-5	CASSSSSSLSNQPQHF	TGTGCCAGCAGCTCCAGTAGCAGTCTGTCAAATCAGCCCCAGCATTTT
NA	TRBV5-1	once	TRBJ1-6	CAGSLGAGVHNSPLHF	TGCGCCGGCAGCCTGGGGGCAGGGGTTCATAATTCACCCCTCCACTTT
TRBD2	TRBV2	few	TRBJ2-7	CASMLAGGGFYEQYF	TGTGCCAGCATGTTAGCGGGAGGGGGGTTCTACGAGCAGTACTTC
NA	TRBV7-2	NA	TRBJ2-5	CASSKGPEPYNEQYF	TGTGCCAGCAGCAAGGGACCAGAACCTTACAATGAGCAGTACTTC
TRBD2	TRBV3-1	few	TRBJ2-1	CASSQPRTSGYNEQFF	TGTGCCAGCAGCCAACCCCGGACTAGCGGCTACAATGAGCAGTTCTTC
TRBD2	TRBV24-1	NA	TRBJ2-3	CATSDSLADTETQYF	TGTGCCACCAGTGATTCACTAGCGGACACAGAGACGCAGTATTTT
TRBD2	TRBV27	NA	TRBJ2-7	CASRRLAGPGHESYEQYF	TGTGCCAGCAGAAGACTAGCGGGACCCGGACATGAATCCTACGAGCAGTACTTC
NA	TRBV4-1	NA	TRBJ2-7	CASSPRVGAYERYF	TGCGCCAGCAGCCCACGGGTCGGGGCCTACGAGCGGTACTTC
NA	TRBV20-1	NA	TRBJ1-6	CSARDGRISPLHF	TGCAGTGCTAGAGACGGGAGAATATCACCCCTCCACTTT
NA	TRBV5-1	few	TRBJ1-6	CASSLRDTADNSPLHF	TGCGCCAGCAGCCTCCGGGACACTGCTGACAATTCACCCCTCCACTTT
NA	TRBV4-1	few	TRBJ2-3	CASSGRGFSGEGDTQYF	TGCGCCAGCAGCGGAAGGGGGTTCTCGGGAGAGGGAGATACGCAGTATTTT
NA	TRBV7-9	NA	TRBJ1-2	CASSLGVSPLDGCTF	TGTGCCAGCAGCTTAGGGGTTTCTCCCTTGGATGGCTGCACCTTC
TRBD1	TRBV12-3/TRBV12-4	many	TRBJ2-6	CASSRRGSGANVLTF	TGTGCCAGCAGCCGCAGGGGGTCTGGGGCCAACGTCCTGACTTTC
NA	TRBV27	NA	TRBJ1-1	CASSLYRRSSEAFF	TGTGCCAGCAGTTTATATCGGAGGTCCTCTGAAGCTTTCTTT
NA	TRBV18	NA	TRBJ1-4	CASSPQARDEKLFF	TGTGCCAGCTCACCACAGGCCAGAGATGAAAAACTGTTTTTT
TRBD2	TRBV7-9	NA	TRBJ2-1	CASSLGSMALAGNKEQFF	TGTGCCAGCAGCTTAGGGTCTATGGCACTAGCGGGGAACAAGGAGCAGTTCTTC
NA	TRBV7-9	NA	TRBJ1-1	CASSSSGGREKAFF	TGTGCCAGCAGCTCCTCAGGTGGTCGGGAAAAAGCTTTCTTT
NA	TRBV10-3	few	TRBJ2-2	CAIRDTGELFF	TGTGCCATCAGAGACACCGGGGAGCTGTTTTTT
TRBD2	TRBV10-3	few	TRBJ2-3	CAIKRAGGLDTQYF	TGTGCCATCAAGAGGGCGGGGGGTTTAGATACGCAGTATTTT
TRBD2	TRBV24-1	few	TRBJ2-3	CATSETGTSDTDTQYF	TGTGCCACCAGTGAGACCGGGACTAGCGACACAGATACGCAGTATTTT
NA	TRBV30	NA	TRBJ2-7	CAWKAQGYTMVQYF	TGTGCCTGGAAGGCTCAAGGGTACACCATGGTGCAGTACTTC
NA	TRBV2	NA	TRBJ2-3	CASSEADPYRAETDTQYF	TGTGCCAGCAGTGAAGCAGATCCTTACAGGGCGGAGACAGATACGCAGTATTTT
NA	TRBV9	once	TRBJ1-1	CASTLVGNTEAFF	TGTGCCAGCACACTCGTAGGGAACACTGAAGCTTTCTTT
TRBD1	TRBV27	NA	TRBJ2-7	CAIRGQGDEQYF	TGTGCCATCAGAGGACAGGGTGATGAGCAGTACTTC
NA	TRBV6-1	NA	TRBJ1-1	CASSANPDRPNTEAFF	TGTGCCAGCAGTGCAAACCCCGACAGACCAAACACTGAAGCTTTCTTT
TRBD1	TRBV6-5	few	TRBJ2-7	CASRRSGQLDYEQYF	TGTGCCAGCAGGCGATCGGGACAGTTGGACTACGAGCAGTACTTC
TRBD1	TRBV7-9	many	TRBJ1-2	CASSPSTGTYGYTF	TGTGCCAGCAGCCCCTCGACAGGGACCTATGGCTACACCTTC
NA	TRBV7-2	NA	TRBJ2-5	CASSLGTDEETQYF	TGTGCCAGCAGCTTAGGGACTGACGAAGAGACCCAGTACTTC